The 30 T cell receptor beta chains given below trace back to one sample, sequenced in a study of beta chain features in type 1 diabetes. Expressed TCRB transcripts were sequenced because the isolated RNA had all been reverse transcribed beforehand. Generated by immunoSEQ multiplex PCR, the TCRdb table keeps only in-frame clones and is missing some. Of approximately 160,000 clones detected, about 8.1% appear once; the ten largest clones hold less than 0.85%. Sequenced sample: central memory CD4+ T cells from blood. Receptors were obtained from a young man in good health.

This clone has just a few counts. The genes are TRBV18 and TRBJ1-4; 7 bases are a match to TRBD1. The germline gives CDR1 KGHSH, CDR2 LQKENI. The CDR3 has 15 amino acids. V lost 3 bases and J lost 8; bases outside the gene matches: 9. This CDR3 is CASSPRQGESEKLFF. CDR3 in DNA: TGTGCCAGCTCACCCCGACAGGGAGAATCAGAAAAACTGTTTTTT.

This clone showed up just a few times. The chain carries TRBV9 and TRBJ2-7, with 9 bases aligning to TRBD2. Germline V gene lookup returns CDR1 SGDLS and CDR2 YYNGEE. This CDR3 comprises 15 residues. With V trimmed by 0 bases and J by 3 bases, 4 bases remained unmatched. The CDR3 DNA follows: TGTGCCAGCAGCGTAGAAGCGGGGGGATACTACGAGCAGTACTTC. Amino acid sequence: CASSVEAGGYYEQYF.

This clone has at least ten counts. The chain recombines TRBV19 with TRBJ2-1, with TRBD2 matching 7 bases. The CDR3 runs 14 residues. V lost 3 bases to trimming and J lost 4 bases; unmatched junction nucleotides: 3. CDR1 is LNHDA and CDR2 is SQIVND in the germline V gene (reference sequence). CDR3: CASSITGGYNEQFF. The CDR3 bases are TGTGCCAGTAGTATTACGGGAGGTTACAATGAGCAGTTCTTC.

This clone is judged medium-sized. This chain joins TRBV18 and TRBJ1-6; 7 bases map to TRBD1. Trimming took 4 bases from V and 7 from J; bases not matched to a gene: 4. Germline V gene lookup returns CDR1 KGHSH and CDR2 LQKENI. There are 14 residues in the CDR3. CDR3 nucleotide sequence: TGTGCCAGCTCACGAGAGGGACAGAATTCACCCCTCCACTTT. This translates into CASSREGQNSPLHF.

The chain recombines TRBV5-6 with TRBJ2-3; TRBD2 matches at 14 bases. V lost 4 bases, J lost 6 bases, and 4 bases stayed unmatched. The CDR3 consists of 15 residues. CDR1 SGHDT and CDR2 YYEEEE come from the germline V gene. CDR3 bases: TGTGCCAGCAGCGGAGGGACTAGCGGGAGTGATACGCAGTATTTT. Translated, it gives CASSGGTSGSDTQYF.

The rearrangement joins TRBV19 to TRBJ1-4; D may be TRBD1 (6 bases). From germline, CDR1 is LNHDA and CDR2 SQIVND (reference sequence). Trimming left V 5 bases short and J 2 bases short, with 9 bases between. This CDR3 is 14 amino acids long. CDR3: CASSQGTTNEKLFF. DNA of the CDR3: TGTGCCAGTAGTCAGGGGACGACTAATGAAAAACTGTTTTTT.

This clone was seen only a few times. The chain has TRBV9 and TRBJ1-2; no clear D. CDR1 and CDR2 (germline): SGDLS, YYNGEE. The CDR3 has 13 amino acids. V dropped 0 bases and J dropped 6 bases, with 9 bases sitting between them. The CDR3 loop is CASSVAEADGYTF. As DNA, the CDR3 is TGTGCCAGCAGCGTAGCTGAAGCGGATGGCTACACCTTC.

The V and J genes are TRBV19 and TRBJ1-2; the D gene is possibly TRBD1 (6 bases). Trimming pared 3 bases from V and 8 bases from J, leaving 13 bases between. The germline CDR1 and CDR2 sequences are LNHDA and SQIVND (reference sequence). The CDR3 consists of 13 residues. DNA for the CDR3: TGTGCCAGTAGTATTGGCCACAGGGCCGGCTACACCTTC. Protein: CASSIGHRAGYTF.

The rearrangement joins TRBV28 to TRBJ1-2, with D perhaps matching TRBD1 (6 bases). V was cut by 2 bases and J by 1 base, with 8 bases left in between. The CDR3 sequence is 14 residues long. From germline, CDR1 is MDHEN and CDR2 SYDVKM. The CDR3 loop is CASSLPDSNYGYTF. The CDR3 region has the DNA TGTGCCAGCAGTTTACCGGACAGTAACTATGGCTACACCTTC.

Many counts were recorded for this clone. This sequence joins TRBV4-3 and TRBJ2-7; 11 positions match TRBD2. The CDR3 has 16 amino acids. Trimming cost V 0 bases and J 3 bases; bases outside gene matches: 4. Looked up from germline, CDR1 is LGHNA and CDR2 is YSLEER. The CDR3: CASSQDGTSGDYEQYF. In nucleotides, the CDR3 is TGCGCCAGCAGCCAAGATGGGACTAGCGGAGACTACGAGCAGTACTTC.

The CDR3 is CASSVAGGTGELFF. The CDR3 DNA is TGTGCCAGCAGCGTAGCAGGGGGCACCGGGGAGCTGTTTTTT. V and J are TRBV9 and TRBJ2-2; TRBD1 agrees at 7 bases. The CDR3 covers 14 residues. V shed 0 bases and J 4 bases; nucleotides not matched to a gene: 0. Germline V gene data show CDR1 as SGDLS and CDR2 as YYNGEE.

Many counts were recorded for this clone. V usage is TRBV7-2 and J usage is TRBJ1-5, with D unclear. This CDR3 contains 13 residues. Germline V lookup: CDR1 SGHTA, CDR2 FQGNSA. Trimming took off 5 bases at V and 1 base at J, with 6 bases between the two ends. The CDR3 coding sequence is TGTGCCAGCAGCATCTTGAGCAATCAGCCCCAGCATTTT. Translated: CASSILSNQPQHF. Full variable domain (rest looked up from reference TRBV7-2 and TRBJ1-5): GAGVSQSPSNKVTEKGKDVELRCDPISGHTALYWYRQSLGQGLEFLIYFQGNSAPDKSGLPSDRFSAERTGGSVSTLTIQRTQQEDSAVYLCASSILSNQPQHFGDGTRLSIL.

This clone was counted a few times. The rearrangement links TRBV30 to TRBJ1-5; TRBD1 matches at 7 bases. The CDR3 has 13 amino acids. The germline V gene encodes CDR1 GTSNPN and CDR2 SVGIG (reference sequence). J gave up 0 bases and V 6 bases, and 2 bases lay outside the gene matches. This CDR3 is CACGQDSNQPQHF. The CDR3 nucleotides are TGTGCCTGCGGACAGGATAGCAATCAGCCCCAGCATTTT.

The chain combines TRBV6-5 with TRBJ2-7; the match to TRBD2 covers 12 bases. V gave up 10 bases and J gave up 6 bases; unmatched junction bases: 10. Germline V gene lookup returns CDR1 MNHEY and CDR2 SVGAGI. The CDR3 totals 14 residues. CDR3 DNA sequence: TGTGCCACCTACGTCCCGGGACTAGCGGGCGAGCAGTACTTC. As protein: CATYVPGLAGEQYF.

The table lists this clone with many counts. The J gene is TRBJ1-2, the V gene TRBV5-1; the D gene is possibly TRBD1 (6 bases). Trimming took 4 bases from V and 10 from J, leaving 17 bases between them. This CDR3 has 13 residues. Germline CDR1 reads SGHRS; CDR2 reads YFSETQ. The CDR3 reads CASSVSPGGHYTF. The CDR3 nucleotides are TGCGCCAGCAGCGTATCCCCCGGGGGGCACTACACCTTC.

This chain joins TRBV19 and TRBJ2-3; 7 nucleotides line up with TRBD2. J lost 2 bases, V lost 7 bases, and 9 bases had no gene match. Germline-derived CDR1 and CDR2 are LNHDA and SQIVND (reference sequence). The CDR3 consists of 15 residues. In DNA, the CDR3 is TGTGCCAGTAATTGGGGAGGGCCATACACAGATACGCAGTATTTT. It translates to CASNWGGPYTDTQYF.

This clone was observed a handful of times. This chain connects TRBV7-2 to TRBJ1-5; the match to TRBD1 covers 7 bases. The CDR3 has 17 amino acids. Germline V gives CDR1 SGHTA, CDR2 FQGNSA. V lost 5 bases to trimming and J lost 4 bases; unmatched junction nucleotides: 14. CDR3 DNA sequence: TGTGCCAGCAGCCCGAACCTCTTCGGGACAGTGAATCAGCCCCAGCATTTT. It codes for CASSPNLFGTVNQPQHF.

This clone has only a few counts. The chain has TRBV7-2 and TRBJ1-2; 9 nucleotides align to TRBD1. V lost 5 bases to trimming and J lost 8 bases; unmatched junction nucleotides: 6. Looked up from germline, CDR1 is SGHTA and CDR2 is FQGNSA. The CDR3 is 13 residues long. In nucleotides, the CDR3 is TGTGCCAGCAGCATGGACAGGGGTGGCGGCTACACCTTC. This translates into CASSMDRGGGYTF.

The V call is TRBV28, the J call TRBJ1-5; TRBD1 matches at 10 bases. The CDR3 spans 17 residues. The ends lost 2 bases at V and 3 bases at J; junction bases unmatched: 7. Germline CDR1 reads MDHEN; CDR2 reads SYDVKM. CDR3 in amino acids: CASSLPGQGYVNQPQHF. Written as DNA, the CDR3 is TGTGCCAGCAGTTTACCGGGACAGGGGTACGTCAATCAGCCCCAGCATTTT.

This chain uses TRBV28 with TRBJ2-5; TRBD1 matches at 7 bases. V lost 5 bases, J lost 5 bases, and 14 bases stayed unmatched. The CDR3 consists of 16 residues. Germline CDR1 and CDR2: MDHEN and SYDVKM. CDR3 DNA: TGTGCCAGCAGTCCCCACAGGGGCCAGGGGATGGAGACCCAGTACTTC. Its translation: CASSPHRGQGMETQYF.

This rearrangement joins TRBV19 to TRBJ2-4, with D maybe TRBD2 (6 bases). The CDR3 is made up of 16 amino acids. CDR1 and CDR2 from the germline V gene are LNHDA and SQIVND (reference sequence). Trimming removed 2 bases at V and 0 bases at J, with 11 bases between. CDR3 protein: CASSITAGLAKNIQYF. The CDR3 DNA follows: TGTGCCAGTAGTATAACCGCGGGGCTAGCCAAAAACATTCAGTACTTC.

CDR3 sequence (DNA): TGTGCCAGCGACGGAGACTATGGCTACACCTTC. It yields the protein CASDGDYGYTF. The chain employs TRBV6-1 and TRBJ1-2; no firm D call. Per the germline V gene, CDR1 is MNHNS and CDR2 is SASEGT. The CDR3 runs to 11 residues. The ends were cut back, 8 bases at V and 3 bases at J, with 7 bases in the middle.

This clone has only a few counts. The V gene is TRBV10-3, the J gene TRBJ2-7, with 12 bases matching TRBD1. V trimming: 10 bases; J trimming: 2 bases; junction bases outside the gene matches: 3. The CDR3 totals 13 residues. Per germline, CDR1 ENHRY and CDR2 SYGVKD. CDR3 sequence reads: CATRDRGPYEQYF. DNA for the CDR3: TGTGCCACCCGGGACAGGGGGCCCTACGAGCAGTACTTC.

This chain connects TRBV6-5 to TRBJ2-7, with a possible D match to TRBD1 (7 bases). Germline-derived CDR1 and CDR2 are MNHEY and SVGAGI. This CDR3 contains 15 residues. The V gene lost 2 bases and the J gene lost 0 bases, with 11 bases spanning the gap. The CDR3 region is CASSYAGQSSYEQYF. CDR3 nucleotides: TGTGCCAGCAGTTACGCGGGACAGAGCTCCTACGAGCAGTACTTC.

This clone was seen a few times. The chain joins TRBV27 to TRBJ2-3; 9 bases map to TRBD2. V was clipped by 5 bases and J by 5 bases; unmatched bases: 11. CDR3 length equals 16 residues. CDR1 MNHEY and CDR2 SMNVEV come from the germline V gene (reference sequence). The chain's CDR3 is CASSAPSSGKGDTQYF. The CDR3 DNA reads as TGTGCCAGCAGTGCCCCCTCTAGCGGGAAGGGAGATACGCAGTATTTT.

This clone was counted only a few times. This chain uses TRBV7-9 with TRBJ2-5; 7 nucleotides match TRBD2. Unmatched junction bases numbered 9, after V lost 3 bases and J lost 5 bases. The CDR3 consists of 15 residues. In germline, CDR1 is SEHNR, CDR2 FQNEAQ (reference sequence). The DNA of the CDR3 is TGTGCCAGCAGCTTTTCCGCGGGAGCCAGGGAGACCCAGTACTTC. Translated, it gives CASSFSAGARETQYF.

The table lists this clone with many counts. The V call is TRBV7-8, the J call TRBJ2-3; 11 bases are shared with TRBD2. Trimming cost V 5 bases and J 2 bases; bases outside gene matches: 6. The CDR3 has 16 amino acids. Germline V gene sequence: CDR1 SGHVS, CDR2 FQNEAQ. The CDR3, as DNA: TGTGCCAGCAGCGACCGACTAGCGGGGTACACAGATACGCAGTATTTT. This gives the protein CASSDRLAGYTDTQYF. The full variable domain, in which reference TRBV7-8 and TRBJ2-3 provide the parts outside the CDR3, is GAGVSQSPRYKVAKRGQDVALRCDPISGHVSLFWYQQALGQGPEFLTYFQNEAQLDKSGLPSDRFFAERPEGSVSTLKIQRTQQEDSAVYLCASSDRLAGYTDTQYFGPGTRLTVL.

The chain has TRBV5-4 and TRBJ1-2, with 9 bases lining up with TRBD1. After removal of 0 bases from V and 6 bases from J, the junction contained 6 bases not matched to a gene. Germline lookup yields CDR1 SGHNT and CDR2 YYREEE (reference sequence). The CDR3 consists of 15 residues. CDR3: CASSLALTGGHGYTF. The CDR3, as DNA: TGTGCCAGCAGCTTGGCGTTGACAGGGGGGCATGGCTACACCTTC.

In this sample, this clone turned up a few times. The genes are TRBV7-2 and TRBJ1-5, with D perhaps TRBD1 (6 bases). Germline assignment: CDR1 SGHTA and CDR2 FQGNSA. Trimming took off 4 bases at V and 5 bases at J, with 12 bases between the two ends. The CDR3 sequence is 14 residues long. The CDR3: CASSSMTGDQPQHF. CDR3 DNA: TGTGCCAGCAGCTCCATGACAGGCGATCAGCCCCAGCATTTT.

The genes are TRBV28 and TRBJ2-5, with D tentatively TRBD1 (6 bases). The V gene lost 4 bases and the J gene lost 0 bases, with 12 bases spanning the gap. The CDR3 consists of 15 residues. The germline CDR1 and CDR2 sequences are MDHEN and SYDVKM. CDR3 sequence: CASSWRTGYQETQYF. The DNA of the CDR3 is TGTGCCAGCAGTTGGCGAACAGGGTACCAAGAGACCCAGTACTTC. The full variable domain, its missing parts supplied by reference TRBV28 and TRBJ2-5, is DVKVTQSSRYLVKRTGEKVFLECVQDMDHENMFWYRQDPGLGLRLIYFSYDVKMKEKGDIPEGYSVSREKKERFSLILESASTNQTSMYLCASSWRTGYQETQYFGPGTRLLVL.